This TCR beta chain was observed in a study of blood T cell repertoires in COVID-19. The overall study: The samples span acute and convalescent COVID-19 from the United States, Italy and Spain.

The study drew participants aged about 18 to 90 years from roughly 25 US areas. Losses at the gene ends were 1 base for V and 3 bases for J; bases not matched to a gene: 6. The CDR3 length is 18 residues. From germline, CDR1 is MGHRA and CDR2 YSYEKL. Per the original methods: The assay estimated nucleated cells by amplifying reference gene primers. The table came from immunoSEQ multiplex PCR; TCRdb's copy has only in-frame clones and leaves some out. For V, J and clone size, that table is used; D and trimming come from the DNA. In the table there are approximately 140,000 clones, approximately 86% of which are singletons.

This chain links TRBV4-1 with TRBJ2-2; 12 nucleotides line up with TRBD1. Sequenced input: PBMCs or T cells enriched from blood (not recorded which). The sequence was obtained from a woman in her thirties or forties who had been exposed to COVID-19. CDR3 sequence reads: CASSQAPRDRGHTGELFF. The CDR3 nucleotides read TGCGCCAGCAGCCAAGCCCCGAGGGACAGGGGGCACACCGGGGAGCTGTTTTTT.